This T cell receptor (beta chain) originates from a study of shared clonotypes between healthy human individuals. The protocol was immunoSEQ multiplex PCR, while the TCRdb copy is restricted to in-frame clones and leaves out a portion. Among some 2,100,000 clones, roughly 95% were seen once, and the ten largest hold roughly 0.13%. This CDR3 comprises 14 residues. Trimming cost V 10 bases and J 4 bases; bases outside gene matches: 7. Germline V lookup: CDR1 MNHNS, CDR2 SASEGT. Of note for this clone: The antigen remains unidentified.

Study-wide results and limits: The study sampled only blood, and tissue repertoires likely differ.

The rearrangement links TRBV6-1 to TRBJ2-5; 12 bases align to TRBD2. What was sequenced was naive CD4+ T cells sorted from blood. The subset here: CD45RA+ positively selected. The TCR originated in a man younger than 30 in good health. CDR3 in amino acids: CATTSGGRGETQYF. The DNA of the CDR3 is TGTGCCACCACTAGCGGGGGGCGCGGAGAGACCCAGTACTTC.